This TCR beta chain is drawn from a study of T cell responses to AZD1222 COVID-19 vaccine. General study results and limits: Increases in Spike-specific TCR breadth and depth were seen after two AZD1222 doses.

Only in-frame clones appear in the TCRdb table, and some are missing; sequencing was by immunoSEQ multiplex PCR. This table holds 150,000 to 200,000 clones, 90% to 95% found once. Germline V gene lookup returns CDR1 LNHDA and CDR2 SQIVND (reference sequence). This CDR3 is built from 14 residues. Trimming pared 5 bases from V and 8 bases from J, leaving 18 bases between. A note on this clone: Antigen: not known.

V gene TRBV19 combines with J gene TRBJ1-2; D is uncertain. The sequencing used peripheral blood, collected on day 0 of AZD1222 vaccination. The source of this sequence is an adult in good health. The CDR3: CASSLAGVTTGYTF. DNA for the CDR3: TGTGCCAGTAGTCTTGCAGGTGTCACGACGGGCTACACCTTC.